A selection of T cell receptor beta chains follows, all from one sample in a study of cytomegalovirus exposure and HLA in healthy donors. Clones were read by immunoSEQ multiplex PCR, and TCRdb kept only the in-frame ones, dropping some. The sample yields around 120,000 clones, roughly 76% seen once. Sequencing input: PBMCs. These receptors all come from a man in his fifties or sixties in good health and CMV-seropositive. CDR3s leave out the opening cysteine and the closing phenylalanine or tryptophan.

cdr3_length: 12; v_call: TRBV11-3; j_call: TRBJ2-7; cdr3_aa: ASSARDRASEQY
cdr3_length: 12; v_call: TRBV28; j_call: TRBJ2-1; cdr3_aa: ASSASTSSHEQF
cdr3_length: 14; v_call: TRBV6-6; j_call: TRBJ1-6; cdr3_aa: ASSPLAGVGNSPLH
cdr3_length: 10; v_call: TRBV28; j_call: TRBJ2-1; cdr3_aa: ASRISRNEQF
cdr3_length: 13; v_call: TRBV6-5; j_call: TRBJ2-2; cdr3_aa: ATARDRGLAGELF
cdr3_length: 14; v_call: TRBV7-9; j_call: TRBJ2-7; cdr3_aa: ASSPNAGTASYGQY
cdr3_length: 13; v_call: TRBV7-9; j_call: TRBJ1-1; cdr3_aa: ASSAKLLRDTEAF
cdr3_length: 14; v_call: TRBV6-6; j_call: TRBJ2-1; cdr3_aa: ASSYRGQGSYNEQF
cdr3_length: 14; v_call: TRBV28; j_call: TRBJ2-7; cdr3_aa: ASSPSPGQGPYEQY
cdr3_length: 12; v_call: TRBV10-2; j_call: TRBJ1-5; cdr3_aa: ASRVTGFDQPQH
cdr3_length: 16; v_call: TRBV18; j_call: TRBJ1-1; cdr3_aa: ASSIIQASGTGNTEAF
cdr3_length: 13; v_call: TRBV10-1; j_call: TRBJ2-1; cdr3_aa: ASSSGPPSYNEQF
cdr3_length: 13; v_call: TRBV7-2; j_call: TRBJ1-6; cdr3_aa: ASSLNQGSYSPLH
cdr3_length: 12; v_call: TRBV14; j_call: TRBJ1-5; cdr3_aa: ASSPGQGNQPQH
cdr3_length: 13; v_call: TRBV4-3; j_call: TRBJ2-1; cdr3_aa: ASSPHAGAYNEQF
cdr3_length: 12; v_call: TRBV7-9; j_call: TRBJ2-5; cdr3_aa: ASIGGGNQETQY
cdr3_length: 16; v_call: TRBV29-1; j_call: TRBJ1-2; cdr3_aa: SVDGMGFGTVTYYGYT
cdr3_length: 12; v_call: TRBV4-3; j_call: TRBJ2-2; cdr3_aa: ASSQGTSSGELF
cdr3_length: 12; v_call: TRBV4-3; j_call: TRBJ2-7; cdr3_aa: ASSQEVSAYEQY
cdr3_length: 12; v_call: TRBV19; j_call: TRBJ1-2; cdr3_aa: ASRPPRSVYGYT
cdr3_length: 16; v_call: TRBV28; j_call: TRBJ2-2; cdr3_aa: ASSFPRVRSGEAGELF